The 9 T cell receptor beta chains below all came from one sample that was sequenced in a study of T-cell reconstitution after alpha-beta-depleted transplantation in children. The TCRbeta library incorporated unique molecular identifiers. TCRdb re-derived calls from the PCR reads in MiXCR, one entry per CDR3 protein. Here the sample spans roughly 74,000 distinct CDR3 sequences, around a sixth being singletons. The material sequenced was PBMCs, mostly from graft donor cells, taken 360 days after TCRalphabeta/CD19-depleted stem cell transplant. Every receptor here comes from a male patient between 2 and 10 years old who had a stem cell transplant for acute lymphoblastic leukemia, so the T cells may come from the graft donor.

This clonotype has more than one count but fewer than ten. V and J are TRBV29-1 and TRBJ2-1, with 7 bases fitting TRBD2. The germline gives CDR1 SQVTM, CDR2 ANQGSEA. The CDR3 has 16 residues. V dropped 0 bases and J dropped 2; count of bases not matched to a gene: 7. The CDR3 coding sequence is TGCAGCGTTGAAGATCAGGGCGGGAGTCCCTACAATGAGCAGTTCTTC. It encodes CSVEDQGGSPYNEQFF.

CDR3 nucleotides: TGTGCCAGCAGCTTCCCAGGGCTAGCGTCCTTGAGGCATACGCAGTATTTT. It yields the protein CASSFPGLASLRHTQYF. This sequence joins TRBV7-8 and TRBJ2-3; tentative D call: TRBD2 (6 bases). This CDR3 is 17 amino acids long. V lost 3 bases and J lost 7, with 23 bases in between. Per germline, CDR1 SGHVS and CDR2 FQNEAQ.

The chain couples TRBV6-1 to TRBJ1-1; 8 nucleotides agree with TRBD1. CDR1 MNHNS and CDR2 SASEGT come from the germline V gene. The CDR3 contains 16 residues. Unmatched junction bases numbered 12, after V lost 7 bases and J lost 2 bases. The CDR3 DNA follows: TGTGCCAGCACTGGGCCACTCGGACAGGGAAACACTGAAGCTTTCTTT. Translation gives CASTGPLGQGNTEAFF.

The chain couples TRBV10-3 to TRBJ2-4; no clear D gene. Germline V gene sequence: CDR1 ENHRY, CDR2 SYGVKD. The CDR3 is made up of 13 amino acids. The V end was cut by 2 bases, the J end by 0 bases, with 2 bases between. CDR3 DNA: TGTGCCATCAGTGAGCTAGCCAAAAACATTCAGTACTTC. Its protein product is CAISELAKNIQYF.

This clonotype was picked up one time. V is TRBV6-1 and J is TRBJ1-6, with TRBD1 as a possible D gene (5 bases). The CDR3 is 17 residues long. Germline loops: CDR1 MNHNS, CDR2 SASEGT. V shed 6 bases and J shed 0 bases, with 15 bases lying between them. CDR3 nucleotides: TGTGCCAGCAGCAATTTACAGGAGAGCTCCTATAATTCACCCCTCCACTTT. Translating it yields CASSNLQESSYNSPLHF.

This clonotype occurred a few times. The gene calls are TRBV11-3 and TRBJ2-7; D uncertain. Germline V gene lookup returns CDR1 SGHNT and CDR2 YENEEA. The CDR3 runs 16 residues. V was trimmed by 2 bases and J by 3 bases, leaving 17 bases between them. Here the CDR3 DNA reads TGTGCCAGCAGCTTATATGACTTCTCAAAGGGCTACGAGCAGTACTTC. This translates into CASSLYDFSKGYEQYF.

The chain employs TRBV11-2 and TRBJ2-1; D ambiguous. V shed 1 base and J shed 14 bases, with 15 bases lying between them. Germline CDR1 is SGHAT and CDR2 is FQNNGV. The CDR3 extends over 13 amino acids. The CDR3 sequence is CASSLVLGQREFF. In DNA, the CDR3 is TGTGCCAGCAGCTTAGTGCTGGGTCAGCGAGAGTTCTTC. The variable domain in full, completed from reference TRBV11-2 and TRBJ2-1, reads EAGVAQSPRYKIIEKRQSVAFWCNPISGHATLYWYQQILGQGPKLLIQFQNNGVVDDSQLPKDRFSAERLKGVDSTLKIQPAKLEDSAVYLCASSLVLGQREFFGPGTRLTVL.

This clonotype has a handful of counts. This chain uses TRBV6-4 with TRBJ2-2; the D gene is possibly TRBD1 (5 bases). The CDR3 covers 21 residues. Trimming removed 6 bases from V and 3 bases from J, with 32 bases in between. Per germline, CDR1 MRHNA and CDR2 SNTAGT. CDR3 in DNA: TGTGCCAGCAGCCACCCCAGGGATCGTTGGAGCGCCCGACGGCACACCGGGGAGCTGTTTTTT. This gives the protein CASSHPRDRWSARRHTGELFF.

This clonotype occurred a few times. The junction departs from the called germline gene at one end, perhaps through a read error. The V call is TRBV27, the J call TRBJ1-1, with D possibly being TRBD1 (5 bases). CDR1 MNHEY and CDR2 SMNVEV come from the germline V gene (reference sequence). The length of the CDR3 is 13 residues. CDR3 DNA: TGTGCCAGCAGATTATCGGGCAGGGCAGAAGCTTTCTTT. Amino acids: CASRLSGRAEAFF.